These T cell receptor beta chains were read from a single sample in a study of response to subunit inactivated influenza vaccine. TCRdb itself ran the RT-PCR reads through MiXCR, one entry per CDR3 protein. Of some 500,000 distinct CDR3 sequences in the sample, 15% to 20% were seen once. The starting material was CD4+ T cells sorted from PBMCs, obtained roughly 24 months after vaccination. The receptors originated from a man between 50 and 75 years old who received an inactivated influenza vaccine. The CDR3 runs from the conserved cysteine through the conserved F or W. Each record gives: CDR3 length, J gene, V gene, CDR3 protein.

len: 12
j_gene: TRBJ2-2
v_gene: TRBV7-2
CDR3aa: CASSPVAGELFF

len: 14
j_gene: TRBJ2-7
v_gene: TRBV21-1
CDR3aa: CARRNSDRSYEQYF

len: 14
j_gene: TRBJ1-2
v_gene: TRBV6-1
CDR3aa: CASRPYRESYGYTF

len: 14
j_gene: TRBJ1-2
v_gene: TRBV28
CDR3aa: CASSFRRPRNDYTF

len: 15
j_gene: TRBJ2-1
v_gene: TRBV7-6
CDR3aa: CASSSGQGSLNEQFF

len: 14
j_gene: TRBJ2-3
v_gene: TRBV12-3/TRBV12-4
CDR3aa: CASSGTGGTDTQYF

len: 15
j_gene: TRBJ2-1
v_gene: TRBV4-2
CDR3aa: CASSQELATYNEQFF

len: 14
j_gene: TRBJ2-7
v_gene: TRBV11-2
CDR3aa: CASSPTGPNYEQYF

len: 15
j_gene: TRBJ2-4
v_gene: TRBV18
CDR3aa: CASSPTRTAKNIQYF

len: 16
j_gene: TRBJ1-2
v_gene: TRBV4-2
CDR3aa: CASSQDLGGYGYGYTF

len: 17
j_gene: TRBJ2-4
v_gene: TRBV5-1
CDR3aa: CASSLVLAGGGVNIQYF

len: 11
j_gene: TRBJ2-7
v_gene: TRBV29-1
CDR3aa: CSVGRTYEQYF

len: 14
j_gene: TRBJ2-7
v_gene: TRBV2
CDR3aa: CASSDGTGGYEQYF

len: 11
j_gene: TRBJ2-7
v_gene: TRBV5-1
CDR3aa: CASSLESEQYF

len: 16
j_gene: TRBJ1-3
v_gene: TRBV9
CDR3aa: CASSPAGTYSGNTIYF